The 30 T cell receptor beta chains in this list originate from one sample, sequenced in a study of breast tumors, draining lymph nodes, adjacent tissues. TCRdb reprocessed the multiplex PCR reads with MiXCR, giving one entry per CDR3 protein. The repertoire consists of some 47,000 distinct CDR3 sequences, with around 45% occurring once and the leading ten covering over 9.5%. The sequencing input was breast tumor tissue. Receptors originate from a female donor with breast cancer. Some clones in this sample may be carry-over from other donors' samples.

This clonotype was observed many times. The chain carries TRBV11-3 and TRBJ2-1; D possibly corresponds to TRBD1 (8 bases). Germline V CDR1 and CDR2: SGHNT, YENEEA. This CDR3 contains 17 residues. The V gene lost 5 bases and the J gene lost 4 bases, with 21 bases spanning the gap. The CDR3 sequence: CASSLMQGASGYNEQFF. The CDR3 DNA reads TGTGCCAGCAGCCTCATGCAGGGGGCTAGCGGATACAATGAGCAGTTCTTC.

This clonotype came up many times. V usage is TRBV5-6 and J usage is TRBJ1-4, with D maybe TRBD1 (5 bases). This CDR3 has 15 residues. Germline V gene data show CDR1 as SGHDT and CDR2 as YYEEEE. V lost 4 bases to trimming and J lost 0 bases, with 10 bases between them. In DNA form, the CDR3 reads TGTGCCAGCAGCGGAACAGGTGCAACTAATGAAAAACTGTTTTTT. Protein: CASSGTGATNEKLFF.

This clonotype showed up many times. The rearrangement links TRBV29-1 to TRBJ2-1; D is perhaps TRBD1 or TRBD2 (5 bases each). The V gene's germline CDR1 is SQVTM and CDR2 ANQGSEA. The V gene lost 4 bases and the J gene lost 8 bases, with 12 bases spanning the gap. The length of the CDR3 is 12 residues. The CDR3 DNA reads TGCAGCGTTGTGGGGATGGGGGATGAGCAGTTCTTC. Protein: CSVVGMGDEQFF.

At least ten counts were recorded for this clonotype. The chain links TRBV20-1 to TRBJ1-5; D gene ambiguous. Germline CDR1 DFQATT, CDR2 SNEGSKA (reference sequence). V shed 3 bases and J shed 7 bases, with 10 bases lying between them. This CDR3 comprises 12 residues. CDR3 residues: CSASHGEQPQHF. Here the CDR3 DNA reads TGCAGTGCTAGTCACGGGGAACAGCCCCAGCATTTT.

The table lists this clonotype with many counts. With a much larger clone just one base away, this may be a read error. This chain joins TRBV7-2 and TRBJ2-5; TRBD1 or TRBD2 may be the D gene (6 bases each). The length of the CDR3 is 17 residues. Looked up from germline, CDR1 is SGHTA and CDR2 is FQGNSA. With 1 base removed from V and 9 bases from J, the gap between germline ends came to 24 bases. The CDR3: CASSLEGVRRAGEPQYF. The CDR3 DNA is TGTGCCAGCAGCTTAGAGGGGGTCAGGAGGGCCGGGGAGCCCCAGTACTTC.

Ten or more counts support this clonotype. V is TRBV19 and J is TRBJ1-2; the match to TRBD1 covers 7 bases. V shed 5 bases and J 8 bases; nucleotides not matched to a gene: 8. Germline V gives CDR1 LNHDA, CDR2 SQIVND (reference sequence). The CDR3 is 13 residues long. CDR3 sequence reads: CASSSDRVRGYTF. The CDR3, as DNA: TGTGCCAGTAGTTCCGACAGGGTGCGAGGCTACACCTTC.

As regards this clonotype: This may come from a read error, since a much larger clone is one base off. The CDR3 here is CASSLRGTGGRDTQYF. The CDR3 DNA sequence: TGCGCCAGCAGCTTGCGGGGGACAGGGGGTCGAGATACGCAGTATTTT. The V call is TRBV5-1, the J call TRBJ2-3; TRBD1 matches 11 bases. The germline CDR1 and CDR2 sequences are SGHRS and YFSETQ. This CDR3 is built from 16 residues. Trimming removed 1 base from V and 5 bases from J; junction bases left unmatched: 6.

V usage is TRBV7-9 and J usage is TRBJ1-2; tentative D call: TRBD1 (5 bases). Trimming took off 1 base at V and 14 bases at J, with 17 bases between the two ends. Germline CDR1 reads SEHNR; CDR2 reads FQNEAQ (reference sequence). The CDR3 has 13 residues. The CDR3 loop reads CASSLDAGFESTF. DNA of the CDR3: TGTGCCAGCAGCTTAGATGCAGGGTTCGAGTCGACCTTC.

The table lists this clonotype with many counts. CDR3 in amino acids: CAWSDIGEKLFF. Here the CDR3 DNA reads TGTGCCTGGAGTGATATTGGGGAAAAACTGTTTTTT. The chain couples TRBV30 to TRBJ1-4, with D hard to call. This CDR3 comprises 12 residues. Deletions cut 1 base from V and 8 bases from J, with 8 bases between. Germline V gives CDR1 GTSNPN, CDR2 SVGIG (reference sequence).

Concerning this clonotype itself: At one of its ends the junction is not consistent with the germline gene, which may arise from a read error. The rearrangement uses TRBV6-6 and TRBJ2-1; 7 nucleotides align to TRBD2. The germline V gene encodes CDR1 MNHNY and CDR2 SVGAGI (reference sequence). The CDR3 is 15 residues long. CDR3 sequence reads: CASSYGGDSCNEQFF. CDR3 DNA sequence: TGTGCCAGCAGTTACGGGGGGGACTCCTGCAATGAGCAGTTCTTC.

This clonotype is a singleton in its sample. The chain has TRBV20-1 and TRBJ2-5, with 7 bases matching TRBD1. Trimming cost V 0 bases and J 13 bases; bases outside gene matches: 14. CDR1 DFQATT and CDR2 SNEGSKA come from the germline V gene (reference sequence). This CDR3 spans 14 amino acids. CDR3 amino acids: CSARDDRDQEALYF. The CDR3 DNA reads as TGCAGTGCTAGAGACGACAGGGATCAAGAGGCCCTGTACTTC.

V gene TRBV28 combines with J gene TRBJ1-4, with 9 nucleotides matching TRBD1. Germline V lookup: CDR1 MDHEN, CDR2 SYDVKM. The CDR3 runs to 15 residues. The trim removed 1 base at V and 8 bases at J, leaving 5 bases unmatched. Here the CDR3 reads CASSLFGTGREKLFF. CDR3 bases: TGTGCCAGCAGTTTATTTGGGACAGGGAGAGAAAAACTGTTTTTT.

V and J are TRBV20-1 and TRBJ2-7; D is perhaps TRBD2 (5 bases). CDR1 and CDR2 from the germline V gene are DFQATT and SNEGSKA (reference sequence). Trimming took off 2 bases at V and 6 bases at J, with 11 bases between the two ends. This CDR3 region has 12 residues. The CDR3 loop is CSARYLTSEQYF. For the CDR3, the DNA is TGCAGTGCTAGATACCTCACTAGCGAGCAGTACTTC.

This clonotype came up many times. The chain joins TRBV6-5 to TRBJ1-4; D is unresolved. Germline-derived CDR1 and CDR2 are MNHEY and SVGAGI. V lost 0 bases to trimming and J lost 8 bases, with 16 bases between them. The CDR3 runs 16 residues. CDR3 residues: CASSYSLSRLNEKLFF. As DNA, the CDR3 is TGTGCCAGCAGTTACTCGTTATCGAGGTTGAACGAAAAACTGTTTTTT.

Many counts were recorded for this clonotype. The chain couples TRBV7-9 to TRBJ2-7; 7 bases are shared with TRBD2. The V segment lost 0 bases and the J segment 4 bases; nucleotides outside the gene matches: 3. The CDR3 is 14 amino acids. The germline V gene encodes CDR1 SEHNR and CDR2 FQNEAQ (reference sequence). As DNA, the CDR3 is TGTGCCAGCAGCTTAGCTAGCGGGTTTTACGAGCAGTACTTC. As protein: CASSLASGFYEQYF.

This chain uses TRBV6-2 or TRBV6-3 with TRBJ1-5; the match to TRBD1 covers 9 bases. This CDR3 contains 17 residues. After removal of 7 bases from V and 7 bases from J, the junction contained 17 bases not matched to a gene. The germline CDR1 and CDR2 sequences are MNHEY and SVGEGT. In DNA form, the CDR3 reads TGTGCCAGCACCCACCCGGGACAGGGATTCCGCGAGCAGCCCCAGCATTTT. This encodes CASTHPGQGFREQPQHF.

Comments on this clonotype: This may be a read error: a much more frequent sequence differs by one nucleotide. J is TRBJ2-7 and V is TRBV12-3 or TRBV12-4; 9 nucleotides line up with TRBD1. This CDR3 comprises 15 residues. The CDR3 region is CASRFTGTGMNELYF. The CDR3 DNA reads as TGTGCCAGCAGATTCACCGGGACAGGGATGAACGAGCTGTACTTC.

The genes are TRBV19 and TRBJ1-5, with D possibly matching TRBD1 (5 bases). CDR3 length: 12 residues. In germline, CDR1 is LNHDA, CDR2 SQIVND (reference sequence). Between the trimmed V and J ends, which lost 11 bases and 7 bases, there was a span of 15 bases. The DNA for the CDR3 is TGTGCCGCGAGGGGACTAAGGCAGCCCCAGCATTTT. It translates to CAARGLRQPQHF.

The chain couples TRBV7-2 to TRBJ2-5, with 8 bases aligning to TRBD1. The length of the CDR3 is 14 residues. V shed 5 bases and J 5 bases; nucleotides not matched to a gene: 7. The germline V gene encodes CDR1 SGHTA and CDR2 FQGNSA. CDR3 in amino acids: CASSTDRGGETQYF. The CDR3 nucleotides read TGTGCCAGCAGCACCGACAGGGGAGGTGAGACCCAGTACTTC.

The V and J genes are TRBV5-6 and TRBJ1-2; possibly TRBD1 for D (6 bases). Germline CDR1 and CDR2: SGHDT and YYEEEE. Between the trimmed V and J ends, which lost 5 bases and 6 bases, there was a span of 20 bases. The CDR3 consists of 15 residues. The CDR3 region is CASSPDSFETNGYTF. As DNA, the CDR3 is TGTGCCAGCAGTCCGGACAGTTTTGAGACTAATGGCTACACCTTC.

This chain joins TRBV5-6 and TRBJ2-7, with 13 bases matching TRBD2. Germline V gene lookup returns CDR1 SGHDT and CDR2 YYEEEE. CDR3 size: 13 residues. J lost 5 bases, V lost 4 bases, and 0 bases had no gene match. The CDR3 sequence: CASSGTSGNEQYF. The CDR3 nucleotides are TGTGCCAGCAGCGGGACTAGCGGGAACGAGCAGTACTTC.

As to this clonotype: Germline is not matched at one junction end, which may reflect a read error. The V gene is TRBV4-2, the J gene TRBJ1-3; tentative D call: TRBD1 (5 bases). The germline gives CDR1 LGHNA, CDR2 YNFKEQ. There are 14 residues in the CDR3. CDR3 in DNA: TGTGCCAGCGGCCAAGATCACGAGGGGATCACCACATATTTT. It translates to CASGQDHEGITTYF.

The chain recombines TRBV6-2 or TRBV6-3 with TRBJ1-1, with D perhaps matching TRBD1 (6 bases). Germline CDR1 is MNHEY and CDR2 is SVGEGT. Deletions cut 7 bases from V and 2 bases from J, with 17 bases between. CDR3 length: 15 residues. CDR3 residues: CASNNNQDSNTEAFF. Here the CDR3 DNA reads TGTGCCAGCAATAACAACCAGGACAGTAACACTGAAGCTTTCTTT.

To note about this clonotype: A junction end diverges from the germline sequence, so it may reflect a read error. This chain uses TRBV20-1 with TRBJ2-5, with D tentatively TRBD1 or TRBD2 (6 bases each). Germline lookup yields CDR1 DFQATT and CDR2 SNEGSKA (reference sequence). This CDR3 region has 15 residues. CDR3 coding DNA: TGCAGTGCTGGTCCGAGGGGGAGGAGCTTGCAGACCCAGTGCTTC. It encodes CSAGPRGRSLQTQCF.

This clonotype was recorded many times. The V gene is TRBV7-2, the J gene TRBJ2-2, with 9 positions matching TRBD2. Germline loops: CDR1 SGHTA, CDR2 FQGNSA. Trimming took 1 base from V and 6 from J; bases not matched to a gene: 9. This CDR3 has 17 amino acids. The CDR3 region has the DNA TGTGCCAGCAGCTTAGTGCGGACTAGCGAGAGACCCGGGGAGCTGTTTTTT. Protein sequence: CASSLVRTSERPGELFF.

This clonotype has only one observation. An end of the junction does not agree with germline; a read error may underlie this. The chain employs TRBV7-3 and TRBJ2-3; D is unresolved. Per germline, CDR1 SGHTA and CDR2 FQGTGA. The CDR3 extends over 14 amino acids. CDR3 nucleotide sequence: TGTGCCAGCGGCTTGATGGGATCCTACAATGAGCAGTATTTT. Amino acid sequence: CASGLMGSYNEQYF.

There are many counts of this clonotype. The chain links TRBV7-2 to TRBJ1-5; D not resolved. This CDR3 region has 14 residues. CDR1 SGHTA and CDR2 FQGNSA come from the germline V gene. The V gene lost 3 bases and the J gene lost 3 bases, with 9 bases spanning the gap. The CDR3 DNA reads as TGTGCCAGCAGCTTCAGTGGGATCAATCAGCCCCAGCATTTT. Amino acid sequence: CASSFSGINQPQHF. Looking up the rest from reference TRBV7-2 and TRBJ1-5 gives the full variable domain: GAGVSQSPSNKVTEKGKDVELRCDPISGHTALYWYRQSLGQGLEFLIYFQGNSAPDKSGLPSDRFSAERTGGSVSTLTIQRTQQEDSAVYLCASSFSGINQPQHFGDGTRLSIL.

CDR3 sequence (DNA): TGCGCCAGCAGCGAGACTGGGGCAATGAACACCGGGGAGCTGTTTTTT. This gives the protein CASSETGAMNTGELFF. The chain links TRBV5-1 to TRBJ2-2; possibly TRBD1 for D (5 bases). The CDR3 is 16 amino acids. CDR1 SGHRS and CDR2 YFSETQ come from the germline V gene. V was trimmed by 4 bases and J by 1 base, leaving 14 bases between them.

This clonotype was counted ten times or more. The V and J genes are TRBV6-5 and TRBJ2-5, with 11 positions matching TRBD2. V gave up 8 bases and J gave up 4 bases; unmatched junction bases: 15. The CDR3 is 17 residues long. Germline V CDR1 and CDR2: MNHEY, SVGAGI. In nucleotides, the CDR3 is TGTGCCAGCCATGATATGACTAGCGGGAAGGCGGGAGAGACCCAGTACTTC. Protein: CASHDMTSGKAGETQYF.

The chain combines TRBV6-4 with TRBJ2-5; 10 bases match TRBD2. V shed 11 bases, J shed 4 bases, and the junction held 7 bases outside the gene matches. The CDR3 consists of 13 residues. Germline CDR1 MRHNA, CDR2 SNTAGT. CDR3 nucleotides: TGTGCCTTACCGGGACTAGCGTCAGAGACCCAGTACTTC. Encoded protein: CALPGLASETQYF.